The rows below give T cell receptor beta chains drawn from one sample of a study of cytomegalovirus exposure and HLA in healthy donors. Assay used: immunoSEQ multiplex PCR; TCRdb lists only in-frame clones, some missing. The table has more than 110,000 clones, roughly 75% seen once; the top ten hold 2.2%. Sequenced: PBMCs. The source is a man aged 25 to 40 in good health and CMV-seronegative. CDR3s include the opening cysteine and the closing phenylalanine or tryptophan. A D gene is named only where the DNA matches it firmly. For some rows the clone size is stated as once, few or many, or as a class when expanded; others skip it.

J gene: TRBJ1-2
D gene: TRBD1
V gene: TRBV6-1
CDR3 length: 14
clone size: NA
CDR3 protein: CASLNWAGGFGYTF
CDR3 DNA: TGTGCCAGCTTAAACTGGGCAGGGGGCTTTGGCTACACCTTC

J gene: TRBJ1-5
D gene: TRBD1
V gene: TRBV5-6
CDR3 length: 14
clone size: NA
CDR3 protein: CASSAGTGHQPQHF
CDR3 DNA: TGTGCCAGCAGCGCAGGGACAGGACATCAGCCCCAGCATTTT

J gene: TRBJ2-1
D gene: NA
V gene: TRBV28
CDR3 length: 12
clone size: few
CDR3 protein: CASRLTRNEQFF
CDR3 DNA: TGTGCCAGCAGACTCACGAGGAATGAGCAGTTCTTC

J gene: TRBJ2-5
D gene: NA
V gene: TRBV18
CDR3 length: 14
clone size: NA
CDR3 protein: CASSPIAYQETQYF
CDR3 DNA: TGTGCCAGCTCACCTATAGCGTACCAAGAGACCCAGTACTTC

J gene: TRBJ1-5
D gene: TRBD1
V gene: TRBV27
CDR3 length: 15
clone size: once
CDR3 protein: CASSLGQGWNQPQHF
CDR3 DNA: TGTGCCAGCAGTCTGGGACAGGGGTGGAATCAGCCCCAGCATTTT

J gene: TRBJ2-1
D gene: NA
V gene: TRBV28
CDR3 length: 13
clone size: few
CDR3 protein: CASQSGAYNEQFF
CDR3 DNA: TGTGCCAGCCAGTCGGGGGCCTACAATGAGCAGTTCTTC

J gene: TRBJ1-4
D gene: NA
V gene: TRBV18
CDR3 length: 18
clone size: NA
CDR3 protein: CASSLNTLTGSTNEKLFF
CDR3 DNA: TGTGCCAGCTCACTAAATACCCTCACAGGGTCAACTAATGAAAAACTGTTTTTT

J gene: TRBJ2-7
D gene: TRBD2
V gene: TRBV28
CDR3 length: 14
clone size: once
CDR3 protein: CASSERGLGYEQYF
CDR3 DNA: TGTGCCAGCAGTGAGCGGGGGTTGGGTTACGAGCAGTACTTC

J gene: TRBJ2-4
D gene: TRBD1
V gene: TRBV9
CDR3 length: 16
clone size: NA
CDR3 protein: CASSPRDRLAKNIQYF
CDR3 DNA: TGTGCCAGCAGCCCAAGGGACAGATTAGCCAAAAACATTCAGTACTTC

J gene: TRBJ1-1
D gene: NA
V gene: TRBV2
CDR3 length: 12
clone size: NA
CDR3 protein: CASAVGKGEAFF
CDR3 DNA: TGTGCCAGCGCCGTGGGGAAGGGGGAAGCTTTCTTT

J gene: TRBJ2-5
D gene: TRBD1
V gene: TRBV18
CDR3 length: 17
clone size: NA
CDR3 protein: CASSPPTSQGARETQYF
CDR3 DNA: TGTGCCAGCTCACCGCCAACATCACAGGGGGCGCGGGAGACCCAGTACTTC

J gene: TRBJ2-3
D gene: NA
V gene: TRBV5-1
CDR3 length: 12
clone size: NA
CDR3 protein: CASSLFADTQYF
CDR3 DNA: TGCGCCAGCAGCTTGTTCGCAGATACGCAGTATTTT

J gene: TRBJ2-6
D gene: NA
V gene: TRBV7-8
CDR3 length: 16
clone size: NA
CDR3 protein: CASSLSTGSGANVLTF
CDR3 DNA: TGTGCCAGCAGCTTGTCGACGGGTTCTGGGGCCAACGTCCTGACTTTC

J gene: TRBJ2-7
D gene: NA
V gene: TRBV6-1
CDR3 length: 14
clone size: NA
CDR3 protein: CASHWRDDAYEQYF
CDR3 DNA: TGTGCCAGCCACTGGCGGGATGATGCCTACGAGCAGTACTTC

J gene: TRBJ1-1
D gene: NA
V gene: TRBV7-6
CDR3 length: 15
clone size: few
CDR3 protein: CASSLASRGKVEAFF
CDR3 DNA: TGTGCCAGCAGCTTAGCGTCAAGGGGAAAGGTTGAAGCTTTCTTT

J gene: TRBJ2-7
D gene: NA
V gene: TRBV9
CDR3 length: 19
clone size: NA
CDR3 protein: CASSPRVVRTGEGPYEQYF
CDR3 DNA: TGTGCCAGCAGCCCCCGTGTTGTACGGACGGGAGAGGGGCCTTACGAGCAGTACTTC

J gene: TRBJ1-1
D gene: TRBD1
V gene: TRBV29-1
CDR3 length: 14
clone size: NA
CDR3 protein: CSAADRGPHTEAFF
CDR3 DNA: TGCAGCGCCGCGGACAGGGGGCCCCACACTGAAGCTTTCTTT

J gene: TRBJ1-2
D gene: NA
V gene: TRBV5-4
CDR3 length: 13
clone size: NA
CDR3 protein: CASSSDGIYGYTF
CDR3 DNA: TGTGCCAGCAGCAGCGACGGGATCTATGGCTACACCTTC

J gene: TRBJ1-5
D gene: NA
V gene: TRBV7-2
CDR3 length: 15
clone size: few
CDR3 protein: CASSLVRDTYQPQHF
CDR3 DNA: TGTGCCAGCAGCTTAGTTCGGGACACCTATCAGCCCCAGCATTTT

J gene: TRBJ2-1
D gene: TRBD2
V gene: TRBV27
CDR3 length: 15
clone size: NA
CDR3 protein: CASSPASGKTYEQFF
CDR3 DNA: TGTGCCAGCAGCCCAGCTAGCGGGAAAACGTATGAGCAGTTCTTC

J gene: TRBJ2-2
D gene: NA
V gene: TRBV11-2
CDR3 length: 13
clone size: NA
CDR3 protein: CASSSTSTGELFF
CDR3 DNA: TGTGCCAGCAGCTCTACGAGCACCGGGGAGCTGTTTTTT

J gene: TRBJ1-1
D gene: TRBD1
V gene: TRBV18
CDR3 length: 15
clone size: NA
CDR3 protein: CASSPKTGVNTEAFF
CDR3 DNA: TGTGCCAGCTCACCAAAGACAGGGGTTAACACTGAAGCTTTCTTT

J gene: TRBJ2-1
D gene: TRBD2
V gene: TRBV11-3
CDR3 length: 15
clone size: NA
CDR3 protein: CASSSGLAGGNEQFF
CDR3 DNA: TGTGCCAGCAGCTCAGGACTAGCGGGGGGCAATGAGCAGTTCTTC

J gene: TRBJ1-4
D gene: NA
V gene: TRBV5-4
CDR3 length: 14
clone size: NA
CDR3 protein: CASGLQGGREKLFF
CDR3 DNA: TGTGCCAGCGGGTTGCAGGGTGGAAGGGAAAAACTGTTTTTT

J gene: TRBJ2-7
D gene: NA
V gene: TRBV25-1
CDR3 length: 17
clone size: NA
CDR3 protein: CASSDNSGGTSNYEQYF
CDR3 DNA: TGTGCCAGCAGTGACAATAGCGGCGGGACTTCGAACTACGAGCAGTACTTC

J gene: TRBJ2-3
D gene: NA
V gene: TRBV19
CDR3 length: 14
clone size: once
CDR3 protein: CASSIAGSTDTQYF
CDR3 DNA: TGTGCCAGTTCCATCGCGGGGAGCACAGATACGCAGTATTTT

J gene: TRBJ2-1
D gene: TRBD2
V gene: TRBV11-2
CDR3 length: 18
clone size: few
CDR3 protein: CASSQEKLAGGAGNEQFF
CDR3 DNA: TGTGCCAGCAGCCAAGAGAAACTAGCGGGAGGGGCAGGCAATGAGCAGTTCTTC

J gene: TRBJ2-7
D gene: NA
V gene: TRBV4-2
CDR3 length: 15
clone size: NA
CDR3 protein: CASSQRYLSSYEQYF
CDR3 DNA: TGTGCCAGCAGCCAACGTTACTTGAGCTCCTACGAGCAGTACTTC

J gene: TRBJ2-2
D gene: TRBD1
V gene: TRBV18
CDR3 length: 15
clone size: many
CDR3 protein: CASSRGQGNHGELFF
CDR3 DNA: TGTGCCAGCTCAAGGGGACAGGGGAACCACGGGGAGCTGTTTTTT

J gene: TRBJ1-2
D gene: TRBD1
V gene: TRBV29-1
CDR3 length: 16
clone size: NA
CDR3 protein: CSVDGDRKFRSYGYTF
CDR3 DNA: TGCAGCGTTGATGGGGACAGAAAATTCCGAAGCTATGGCTACACCTTC

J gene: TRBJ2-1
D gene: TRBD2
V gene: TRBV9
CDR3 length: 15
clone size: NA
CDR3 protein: CASSLTSGPGNEQFF
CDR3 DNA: TGTGCCAGCAGCTTAACTAGCGGGCCTGGCAATGAGCAGTTCTTC

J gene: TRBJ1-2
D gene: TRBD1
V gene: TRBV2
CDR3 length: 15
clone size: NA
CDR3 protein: CASSLRTGGLYGYTF
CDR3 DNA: TGTGCCAGCAGCCTAAGGACAGGGGGCCTCTATGGCTACACCTTC

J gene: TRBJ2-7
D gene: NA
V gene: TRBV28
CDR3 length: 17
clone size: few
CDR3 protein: CASSLASIFGGSYEQYF
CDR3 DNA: TGTGCCAGCAGTTTAGCTTCAATATTCGGGGGCTCCTACGAGCAGTACTTC

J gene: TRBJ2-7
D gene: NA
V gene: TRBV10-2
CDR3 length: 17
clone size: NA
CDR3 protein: CASSDRGTKTLSYEQYF
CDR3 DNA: TGCGCCAGCAGTGATCGGGGAACAAAAACACTCTCCTACGAGCAGTACTTC

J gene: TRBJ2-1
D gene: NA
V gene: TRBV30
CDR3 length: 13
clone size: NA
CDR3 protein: CAWTSSTYNEQFF
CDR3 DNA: TGTGCCTGGACTAGCAGTACCTACAATGAGCAGTTCTTC

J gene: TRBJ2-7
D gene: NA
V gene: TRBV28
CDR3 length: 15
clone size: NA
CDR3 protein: CASSCHYRLTYEQYF
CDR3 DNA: TGTGCCAGCAGTTGCCACTACAGGCTAACCTACGAGCAGTACTTC

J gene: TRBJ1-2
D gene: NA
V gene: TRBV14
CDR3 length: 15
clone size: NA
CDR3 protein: CASSPQGITSDGYTF
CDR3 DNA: TGTGCCAGCAGCCCCCAGGGAATTACGTCCGATGGCTACACCTTC

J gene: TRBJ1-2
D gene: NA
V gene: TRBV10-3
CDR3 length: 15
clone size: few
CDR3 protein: CASWRAGLRMSGYTF
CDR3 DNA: TGTGCCTCCTGGAGGGCGGGGTTAAGGATGAGTGGCTACACCTTC

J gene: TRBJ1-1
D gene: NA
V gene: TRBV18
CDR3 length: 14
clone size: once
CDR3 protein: CASSPKQGFTEAFF
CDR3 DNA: TGTGCCAGCTCACCGAAACAGGGTTTCACTGAAGCTTTCTTT

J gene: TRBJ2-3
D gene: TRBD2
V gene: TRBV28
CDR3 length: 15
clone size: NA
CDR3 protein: CASSMAGGPTDTQYF
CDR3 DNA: TGTGCCAGCAGTATGGCGGGAGGTCCCACAGATACGCAGTATTTT

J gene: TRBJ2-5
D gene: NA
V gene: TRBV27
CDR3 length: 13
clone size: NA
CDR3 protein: CASSFGEIETQYF
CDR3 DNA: TGTGCCAGCAGCTTTGGGGAGATAGAGACCCAGTACTTC

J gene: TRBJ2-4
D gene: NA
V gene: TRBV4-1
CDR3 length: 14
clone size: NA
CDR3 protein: CASSQAGQVNIQYF
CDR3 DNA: TGCGCCAGCAGCCAAGCGGGTCAAGTAAACATTCAGTACTTC

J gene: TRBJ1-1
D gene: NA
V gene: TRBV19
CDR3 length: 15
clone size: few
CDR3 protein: CASSPRRGSNTEAFF
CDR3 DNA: TGTGCCAGTAGTCCCCGCCGGGGTTCGAACACTGAAGCTTTCTTT

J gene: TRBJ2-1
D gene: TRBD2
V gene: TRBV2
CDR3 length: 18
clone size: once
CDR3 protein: CASSEPLASGSSYNEQFF
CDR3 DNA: TGTGCCAGCAGTGAACCTCTTGCTAGCGGGAGCTCCTACAATGAGCAGTTCTTC

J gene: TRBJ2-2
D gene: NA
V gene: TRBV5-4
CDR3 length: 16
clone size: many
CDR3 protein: CASSPDTDTNTGELFF
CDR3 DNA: TGTGCCAGCAGCCCCGACACAGATACGAACACCGGGGAGCTGTTTTTT

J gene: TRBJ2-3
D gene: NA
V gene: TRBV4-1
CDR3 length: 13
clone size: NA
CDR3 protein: CASSQLRGVGLAF
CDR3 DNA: TGCGCCAGCAGCCAGCTACGGGGAGTGGGACTCGCTTTT

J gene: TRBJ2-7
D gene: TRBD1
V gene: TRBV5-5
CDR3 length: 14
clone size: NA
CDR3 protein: CASSGQTGGDEQYF
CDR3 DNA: TGTGCCAGCAGCGGACAGACAGGGGGGGACGAGCAGTACTTC

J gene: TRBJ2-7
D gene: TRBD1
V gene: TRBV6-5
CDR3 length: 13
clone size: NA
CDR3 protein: CASSRDSFYEQYF
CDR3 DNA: TGTGCCAGCAGTAGGGACAGTTTCTACGAGCAGTACTTC

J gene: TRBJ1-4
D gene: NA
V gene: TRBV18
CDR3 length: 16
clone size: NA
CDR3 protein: CASSPPATGTNEKLFF
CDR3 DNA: TGTGCCAGCTCACCCCCCGCGACAGGTACTAATGAAAAACTGTTTTTT

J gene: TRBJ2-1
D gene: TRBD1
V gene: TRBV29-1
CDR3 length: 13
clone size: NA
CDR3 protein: CSVARQGDNEQFF
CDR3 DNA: TGCAGCGTTGCTCGCCAGGGGGACAATGAGCAGTTCTTC

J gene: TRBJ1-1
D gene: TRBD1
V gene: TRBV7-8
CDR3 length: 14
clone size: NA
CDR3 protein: CASRPDRGGTEAFF
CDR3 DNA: TGTGCCAGCAGACCCGACAGGGGGGGGACTGAAGCTTTCTTT

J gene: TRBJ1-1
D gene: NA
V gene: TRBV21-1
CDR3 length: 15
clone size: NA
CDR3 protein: CASSKGRTGDTEAFF
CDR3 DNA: TGTGCCAGCAGCAAGGGCCGAACAGGGGACACTGAAGCTTTCTTT

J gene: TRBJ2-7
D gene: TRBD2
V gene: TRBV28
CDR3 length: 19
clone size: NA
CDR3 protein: CASSLDRTSGRLSSYEQYF
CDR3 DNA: TGTGCCAGCAGTTTAGACCGGACTAGCGGGAGGCTGAGCTCCTACGAGCAGTACTTC

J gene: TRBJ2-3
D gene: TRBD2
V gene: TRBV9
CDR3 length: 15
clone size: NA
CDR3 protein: CASSPWTSRADTQYF
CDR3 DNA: TGTGCCAGCAGCCCCTGGACTAGCCGCGCGGATACGCAGTATTTT

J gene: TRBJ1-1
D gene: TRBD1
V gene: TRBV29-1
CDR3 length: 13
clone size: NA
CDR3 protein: CSVGQGADTEAFF
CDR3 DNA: TGCAGCGTAGGACAGGGGGCGGACACTGAAGCTTTCTTT

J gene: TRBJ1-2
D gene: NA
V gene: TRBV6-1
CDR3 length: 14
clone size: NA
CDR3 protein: CASSEFVGAGGYTF
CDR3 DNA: TGTGCCAGCAGTGAGTTCGTGGGAGCGGGGGGCTACACCTTC

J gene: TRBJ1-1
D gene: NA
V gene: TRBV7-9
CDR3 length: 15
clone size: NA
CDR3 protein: CASSLQGSMNTEAFF
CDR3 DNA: TGTGCCAGCAGCTTGCAGGGGTCCATGAACACTGAAGCTTTCTTT